Listed below are T cell receptor beta chains from one sample, sequenced in a study of cytomegalovirus exposure and HLA in healthy donors. Profiling relied on immunoSEQ multiplex PCR, and the TCRdb table lists in-frame clones only, not all of them. Of fewer than 90,000 clones listed, around 74% are singletons. Sequencing was carried out using PBMCs. All receptors come from a man aged 25-45 years in good health and CMV-seropositive. The CDR3 runs from the conserved cysteine through the conserved F or W. A D gene is named only where the DNA matches it firmly. Rows may omit the clone size; those that give it use once, few, many or a size class.

TRBV6-1	TRBJ1-1	once	TRBD1	TGTGCCAGCAGTCATAGACAGGGAGCCACTGAAGCTTTCTTT	CASSHRQGATEAFF
TRBV6-5	TRBJ2-1	NA	NA	TGTGCCAGCAGTTACCGGGACAATGAGCAGTTCTTC	CASSYRDNEQFF
TRBV2	TRBJ2-3	few	TRBD1	TGTGCCAGCAGTAAGGACAGGGGGAACACAGATACGCAGTATTTT	CASSKDRGNTDTQYF
TRBV6-1	TRBJ2-7	NA	TRBD1	TGTGCCAGCAGTGGTATGAGGTCCGGGACAGGGTTCGACGAGCAGTACTTC	CASSGMRSGTGFDEQYF
TRBV2	TRBJ2-3	NA	TRBD2	TGTGCCAGCAGTGTGACTAGCGGGGGGGACGAGGGGGATACGCAGTATTTT	CASSVTSGGDEGDTQYF
TRBV27	TRBJ2-3	few	NA	TGTGCCAGCAGTTCACCGCCTTCACATGATACGCAGTATTTT	CASSSPPSHDTQYF
TRBV11-2	TRBJ2-1	NA	TRBD2	TGTGCCAGCAGCACGGAGCGGGGGCGCTACAATGAGCAGTTCTTC	CASSTERGRYNEQFF
TRBV9	TRBJ1-4	NA	NA	TGTGCCAGCAGCGACCAAGGAGGTAATGAAAAACTGTTTTTT	CASSDQGGNEKLFF
TRBV10-3	TRBJ1-5	NA	NA	TGTGCCATCAGTGACCCCGGGGATCAGCCCCAGCATTTT	CAISDPGDQPQHF
TRBV27	TRBJ1-6	NA	TRBD1	TGTGCCAGCACAGAGACAGGGGACAATAATTCACCCCTCCACTTT	CASTETGDNNSPLHF
TRBV15	TRBJ2-3	few	NA	TGTGCCACCAGCAGAGATGGCGCAGGTTACACAGATACGCAGTATTTT	CATSRDGAGYTDTQYF
TRBV11-2	TRBJ1-6	NA	TRBD1	TGTGCCAGCAGCTCGAGACAGGGCAATTCACCCCTCCACTTT	CASSSRQGNSPLHF
TRBV6-1	TRBJ1-5	NA	NA	TGTGCCAGCAGTCTGGGACACAATCAGCCCCAGCATTTT	CASSLGHNQPQHF
TRBV6-6	TRBJ2-7	NA	NA	TGTGCCAGCAGTTCAACCGGGGGTTACGAGCAGTACTTC	CASSSTGGYEQYF
TRBV6-5	TRBJ1-2	NA	TRBD1	TGTGCCACACGACAGGGTTCAGGCTACACCTTC	CATRQGSGYTF
TRBV5-4	TRBJ1-1	NA	NA	TGTGCCAGCAGCCCGCTAGGCGGAATGAACACTGAAGCTTTCTTT	CASSPLGGMNTEAFF
TRBV27	TRBJ1-6	NA	TRBD1	TGTGCCAGCAGTCATCCTGACAGGGATAATTCACCCCTCCACTTT	CASSHPDRDNSPLHF
TRBV30	TRBJ2-7	once	NA	TGTGCCTGGAGTAGAGGCGGTACCTACGAGCAGTACTTC	CAWSRGGTYEQYF
TRBV13	TRBJ2-1	NA	TRBD2	TGTGCCAGCAGCTCCCGACTAGCGGGGTCCTACAATGAGCAGTTCTTC	CASSSRLAGSYNEQFF
TRBV7-9	TRBJ2-2	NA	TRBD2	TGTGCCAGCAGCCAAGGACTAGACACCGGGGAGCTGTTTTTT	CASSQGLDTGELFF
TRBV2	TRBJ2-7	NA	TRBD2	TGTGCCAGCAGTGCAGCGGGGGGGCCCTCCTACGAGCAGTACTTC	CASSAAGGPSYEQYF
TRBV20-1	TRBJ2-1	NA	NA	TGCAGTGCTAGCAGGAACAATGAGCAGTTCTTC	CSASRNNEQFF
TRBV30	TRBJ1-4	NA	TRBD1	TGTGCCTGGAGCCAGGGGGCGGGTAATGAAAAACTGTTTTTT	CAWSQGAGNEKLFF
TRBV5-1	TRBJ2-5	NA	NA	TGCGCCAGCAGCTTATCCGGGACACATGGAGAGACCCAGTACTTC	CASSLSGTHGETQYF
TRBV9	TRBJ1-2	NA	NA	TGTGCCAGCAGCGCGGACACTAACTATGGCTACACCTTC	CASSADTNYGYTF
TRBV18	TRBJ1-5	NA	TRBD1	TGTGCCAGTCGCCGGGACAGTCTCGAGCCCCAGCATTTT	CASRRDSLEPQHF
TRBV2	TRBJ2-1	NA	TRBD1	TGTGCCAGCGGAAAAGACAGGGTTAATGAGCAGTTCTTC	CASGKDRVNEQFF
TRBV6-5	TRBJ1-2	NA	NA	TGTGCCAGCAGTCTCGACGGACTAGCTAACTATGGCTACACCTTC	CASSLDGLANYGYTF
TRBV5-6	TRBJ1-5	NA	TRBD1	TGTGCCAGCAGCTTGGGACAGGGGATCTATCAGCCCCAGCATTTT	CASSLGQGIYQPQHF
TRBV19	TRBJ2-7	NA	TRBD1	TGTGCCAGTAGTATGGGGACAGTGGGTTCCTACGAGCAGTACTTC	CASSMGTVGSYEQYF
TRBV7-2	TRBJ1-3	NA	TRBD1	TGTGCCAGCAGCCCGGACAGGGGCCATGGAAACACCATATATTTT	CASSPDRGHGNTIYF
TRBV5-4	TRBJ2-1	NA	TRBD1	TGTGCCAGCAGCACCGGACAGGGATCATACAATGAGCAGTTCTTC	CASSTGQGSYNEQFF
TRBV5-1	TRBJ2-3	NA	TRBD2	TGCGCCAGCAGCTTCGGCGGTAGCGGGGGGGGGACAGATACGCAGTATTTT	CASSFGGSGGGTDTQYF
TRBV11-2	TRBJ1-1	NA	TRBD1	TGTGCCAGCAGCTTACGACAGGGAAACACTGAAGCTTTCTTT	CASSLRQGNTEAFF
TRBV19	TRBJ1-2	NA	NA	TGTGCCAGTAGTATGGCCATTAACTATGGCTACACCTTC	CASSMAINYGYTF
TRBV11-2	TRBJ2-5	NA	TRBD2	TGTGCCAGCAGCGATACCCGCGGGGGGGCGGAGACCCAGTACTTC	CASSDTRGGAETQYF
TRBV29-1	TRBJ2-5	NA	TRBD1	TGCAGCGTGAGGGGGCGGGAGACCCAGTACTTC	CSVRGRETQYF
TRBV28	TRBJ2-3	once	TRBD2	TGTGCCAGCAGAGTCCTAGGGACTAGCGGGGATCTTACGCAGTATTTT	CASRVLGTSGDLTQYF
TRBV11-2	TRBJ2-7	NA	NA	TGTGCCAGCAGCCCCCTAGGACGCGGACGGGAGACCTACGAGCAGTACTTC	CASSPLGRGRETYEQYF
TRBV2	TRBJ1-5	NA	NA	TGTGCCAGCACGCGGGATAGCAATCAGCCCCAGCATTTT	CASTRDSNQPQHF
TRBV6-1	TRBJ2-7	NA	NA	TGTGCCAGCAGCTACCAAATGACAGGTTCCTACGAGCAGTACTTC	CASSYQMTGSYEQYF
TRBV2	TRBJ2-2	NA	NA	TGTGCCAGCAGTGCCGGGGAATTTGGCGGGGAGCTGTTTTTT	CASSAGEFGGELFF
TRBV19	TRBJ2-2	NA	NA	TGTGCCAGTCAACCGAGAAAGGAGGCGAACACCGGGGAGCTGTTTTTT	CASQPRKEANTGELFF
TRBV19	TRBJ1-1	NA	NA	TGTGCCAGTAGTATTAGAGGGGGCACTGAAGCTTTCTTT	CASSIRGGTEAFF
TRBV5-1	TRBJ2-1	NA	TRBD2	TGCGCCAGCCGGGCGGGGGACTACAATGAGCAGTTCTTC	CASRAGDYNEQFF
TRBV5-1	TRBJ1-2	NA	TRBD1	TGCGCCAGCAGCTTGGTGGGGACAGGGACCGGAATGCGTGGCTACACCTTC	CASSLVGTGTGMRGYTF
TRBV5-1	TRBJ1-4	few	NA	TGCGCCAGCAGCCTAAGTCCTTGGGACACTGGTGAAAAACTGTTTTTT	CASSLSPWDTGEKLFF
TRBV6-1	TRBJ1-2	few	NA	TGTGCCAGCAGGTTACAGGGCTACTATGGCTACACCTTC	CASRLQGYYGYTF
TRBV28	TRBJ2-3	few	NA	TGTGCCAGCAGCCCCGAGCCCCGGGGGGATACGCAGTATTTT	CASSPEPRGDTQYF
TRBV13	TRBJ2-5	NA	TRBD2	TGTGCCAGCAGCTTCGTCTTAGCGGGGAACCAAGAGACCCAGTACTTC	CASSFVLAGNQETQYF
TRBV18	TRBJ2-4	NA	NA	TGTGCCAGCTCACCGAGCGAGGCCAAAAACATTCAGTACTTC	CASSPSEAKNIQYF
TRBV28	TRBJ1-6	NA	NA	TGTGCCAGCAGTTTACGGACGGGATATAATTCACCCCTCCACTTT	CASSLRTGYNSPLHF
TRBV7-2	TRBJ2-5	NA	TRBD2	TGTGCCAGCAGCCAACTAGCGGGGGGCCCTATATTAAGAGAGACCCAGTACTTC	CASSQLAGGPILRETQYF